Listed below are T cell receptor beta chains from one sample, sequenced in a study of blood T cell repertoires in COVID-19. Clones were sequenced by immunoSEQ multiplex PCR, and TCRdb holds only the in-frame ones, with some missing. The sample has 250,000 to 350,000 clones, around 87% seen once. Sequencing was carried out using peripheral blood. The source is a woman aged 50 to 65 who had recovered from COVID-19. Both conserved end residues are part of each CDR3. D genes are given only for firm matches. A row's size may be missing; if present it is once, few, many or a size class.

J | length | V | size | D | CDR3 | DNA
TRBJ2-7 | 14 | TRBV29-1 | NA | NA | CSAGWVARFGEQYF | TGCAGCGCTGGGTGGGTAGCCCGATTTGGCGAGCAGTACTTC
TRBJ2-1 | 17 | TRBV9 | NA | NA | CASSPKFGSPPYNEQFF | TGTGCCAGCAGCCCGAAATTCGGGAGCCCCCCCTACAATGAGCAGTTCTTC
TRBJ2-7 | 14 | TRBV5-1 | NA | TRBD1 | CASSAVPGGDEQYF | TGCGCCAGCAGCGCCGTCCCAGGGGGAGACGAGCAGTACTTC
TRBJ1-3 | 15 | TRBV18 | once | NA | CASSPAGSPGNTIYF | TGTGCCAGCTCGCCCGCAGGATCCCCTGGAAACACCATATATTTT
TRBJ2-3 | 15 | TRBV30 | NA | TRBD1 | CAWSVGQGGTDTQYF | TGTGCCTGGAGTGTAGGGCAGGGGGGCACAGATACGCAGTATTTT
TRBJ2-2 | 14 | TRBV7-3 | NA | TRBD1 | CASGTGGYTGELFF | TGTGCCAGCGGGACAGGGGGTTACACCGGGGAGCTGTTTTTT
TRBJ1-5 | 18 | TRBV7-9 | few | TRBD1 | CASSKWTGGSKTNQPQHF | TGTGCCAGCAGCAAATGGACAGGGGGAAGCAAGACTAATCAGCCCCAGCATTTT
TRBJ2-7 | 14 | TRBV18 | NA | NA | CASSPAQIEGEQYF | TGTGCCAGCTCACCCGCACAGATTGAGGGCGAGCAGTACTTC
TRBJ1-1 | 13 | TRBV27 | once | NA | CASSSPLARVAFF | TGTGCCAGCAGTTCACCCCTTGCACGGGTAGCTTTCTTT
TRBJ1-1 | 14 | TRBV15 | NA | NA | CATSRAGQHTEAFF | TGTGCCACCAGCAGAGCTGGACAGCACACTGAAGCTTTCTTT
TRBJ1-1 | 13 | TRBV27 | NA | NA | CASSLRREVEAFF | TGTGCCAGCAGTTTACGGCGGGAAGTTGAAGCTTTCTTT
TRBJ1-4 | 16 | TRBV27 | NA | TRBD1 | CASSLRTGPANEKLFF | TGTGCCAGCAGTTTAAGGACAGGGCCCGCTAATGAAAAACTGTTTTTT
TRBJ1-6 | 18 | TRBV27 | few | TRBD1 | CASSLGAGTETYNSPLHF | TGTGCCAGCAGTCTTGGGGCCGGGACAGAAACGTATAATTCACCCCTCCACTTT
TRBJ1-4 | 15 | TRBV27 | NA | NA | CASSSPRRGNEKLFF | TGTGCCAGCAGTTCCCCTAGGAGGGGAAATGAAAAACTGTTTTTT
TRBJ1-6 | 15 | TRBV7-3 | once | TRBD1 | CASSSGQGDDSPLHF | TGTGCCAGCAGTTCTGGACAGGGGGATGATTCACCCCTCCACTTT
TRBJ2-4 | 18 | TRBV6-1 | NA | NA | CASSEEWGTNLAKNIQYF | TGTGCCAGCAGTGAAGAATGGGGGACAAATCTAGCCAAAAACATTCAGTACTTC
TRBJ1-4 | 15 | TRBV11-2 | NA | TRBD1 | CASSPARGRGEKLFF | TGTGCCAGCAGTCCCGCCAGGGGGCGAGGAGAAAAACTGTTTTTT
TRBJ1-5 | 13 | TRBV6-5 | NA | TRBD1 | CASRGPQGASQHF | TGTGCCAGCAGAGGCCCCCAGGGGGCGTCCCAGCATTTT
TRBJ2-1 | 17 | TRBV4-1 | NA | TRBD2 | CASSTGLAGGYLNEQFF | TGCGCCAGCAGCACCGGACTAGCGGGAGGATATTTGAATGAGCAGTTCTTC
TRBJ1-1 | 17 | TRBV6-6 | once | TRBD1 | CASSHTGGFSVNTEAFF | TGTGCCAGCAGTCACACAGGGGGCTTCTCGGTGAACACTGAAGCTTTCTTT
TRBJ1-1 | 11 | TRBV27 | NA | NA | CTSRGNTEAFF | TGTACCTCCAGGGGGAACACTGAAGCTTTCTTT
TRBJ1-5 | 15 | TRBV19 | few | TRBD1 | CASSRRAGGNQPQHF | TGTGCCAGTAGTAGAAGGGCAGGGGGTAATCAGCCCCAGCATTTT
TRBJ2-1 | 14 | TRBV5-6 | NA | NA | CASSLGQVYNEQFF | TGTGCCAGCAGCTTGGGACAGGTGTACAATGAGCAGTTCTTC
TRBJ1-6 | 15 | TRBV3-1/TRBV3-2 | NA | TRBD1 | CASSQQDRSNSPLHF | TGTGCCAGCAGCCAACAGGACAGGTCCAATTCACCCCTCCACTTT
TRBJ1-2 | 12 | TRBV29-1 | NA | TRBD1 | CSAEGQGFGYTF | TGCAGCGCAGAGGGACAGGGGTTCGGCTACACCTTC
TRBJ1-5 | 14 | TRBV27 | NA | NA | CASSWRGGNQPQHF | TGTGCCAGCAGTTGGAGGGGAGGCAATCAGCCCCAGCATTTT
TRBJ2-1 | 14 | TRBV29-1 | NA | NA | CSVEGPHKNNEQFF | TGCAGCGTTGAAGGGCCGCACAAAAACAATGAGCAGTTCTTC
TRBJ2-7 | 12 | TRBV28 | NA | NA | CASSPDSYEQYF | TGTGCCAGCAGCCCCGACAGCTACGAGCAGTACTTC
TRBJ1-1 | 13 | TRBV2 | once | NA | CASSNRRDTEAFF | TGTGCCAGCAGTAATAGGAGGGACACTGAAGCTTTCTTT
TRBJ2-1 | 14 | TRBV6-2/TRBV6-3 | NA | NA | CASSWGGLIDEQFF | TGTGCCAGCAGTTGGGGGGGGCTGATCGATGAGCAGTTCTTC
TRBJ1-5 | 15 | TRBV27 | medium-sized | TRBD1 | CASKIGQGPNQPQHF | TGTGCCAGCAAAATAGGACAGGGGCCCAATCAGCCCCAGCATTTT
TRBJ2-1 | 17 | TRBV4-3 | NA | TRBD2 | CASSQFPGGSSYNEQFF | TGCGCCAGCAGCCAGTTCCCGGGAGGAAGCTCCTACAATGAGCAGTTCTTC
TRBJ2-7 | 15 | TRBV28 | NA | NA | CASSPPGLRSYEQYF | TGTGCCAGCTCTCCCCCGGGACTCCGATCCTACGAGCAGTACTTC
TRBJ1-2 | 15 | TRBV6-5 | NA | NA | CASSYTPTGNYGYTF | TGTGCCAGCAGTTACACACCCACAGGGAACTATGGCTACACCTTC
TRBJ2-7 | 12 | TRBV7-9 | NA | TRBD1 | CASSSRTGRQYF | TGTGCCAGCAGCTCCCGGACAGGGAGGCAGTACTTC
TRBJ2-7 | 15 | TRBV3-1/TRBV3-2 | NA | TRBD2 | CASSPRGSSAYEQYF | TGTGCCAGCAGCCCGCGCGGGAGTAGTGCCTACGAGCAGTACTTC
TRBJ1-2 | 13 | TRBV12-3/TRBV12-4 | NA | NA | CASSSTGYYGYTF | TGTGCCAGCAGTTCGACAGGATACTATGGCTACACCTTC
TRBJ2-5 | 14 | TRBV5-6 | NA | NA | CASSLTGTLETQYF | TGTGCCAGCAGCTTAACAGGGACCTTGGAGACCCAGTACTTC
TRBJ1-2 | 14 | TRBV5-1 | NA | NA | CASSLSAAGESYTF | TGCGCCAGCAGCTTAAGTGCGGCAGGGGAGAGCTACACCTTC
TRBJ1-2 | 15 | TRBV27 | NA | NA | CASSQYRYSNYGYTF | TGTGCCAGCAGTCAGTACAGGTACTCTAACTATGGCTACACCTTC
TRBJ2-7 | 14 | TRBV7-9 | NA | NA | CASSQNTGFDEQYF | TGTGCCAGCAGCCAGAACACAGGGTTTGATGAGCAGTACTTC
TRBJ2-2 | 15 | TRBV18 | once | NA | CASSPHWGAAGELFF | TGTGCCAGCTCACCCCATTGGGGCGCAGCCGGGGAGCTGTTTTTT
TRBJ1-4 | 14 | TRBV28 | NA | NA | CASSLPTPGRELFF | TGTGCCAGCAGTTTGCCCACGCCAGGGAGGGAACTGTTTTTT
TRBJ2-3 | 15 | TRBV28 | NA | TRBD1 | CASRQGEVGTDTQYF | TGTGCCAGCAGACAGGGGGAGGTTGGGACAGATACGCAGTATTTT
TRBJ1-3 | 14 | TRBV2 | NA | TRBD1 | CASSLDRGGNTIYF | TGTGCCAGCAGTTTAGACAGGGGTGGAAACACCATATATTTT
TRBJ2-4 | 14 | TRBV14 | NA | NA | CASSHTAPRDIQYF | TGTGCCAGCAGCCACACTGCCCCGCGGGACATTCAGTACTTC
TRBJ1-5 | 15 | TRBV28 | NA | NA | CASSLRAGGNQPQHF | TGTGCCAGCAGTTTAAGAGCAGGGGGCAATCAGCCCCAGCATTTT
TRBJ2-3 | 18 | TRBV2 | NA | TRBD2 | CASSELGLAGTHRDTQYF | TGTGCCAGCAGTGAACTGGGACTAGCGGGCACACATAGGGATACGCAGTATTTT
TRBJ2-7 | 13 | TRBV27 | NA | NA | CASSLRRGYEQYF | TGTGCCAGCAGTTTACGGCGCGGATACGAGCAGTACTTC
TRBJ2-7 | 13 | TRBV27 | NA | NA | CASSYSSSYEQYF | TGTGCCAGCAGCTACTCTAGCTCCTACGAGCAGTACTTC
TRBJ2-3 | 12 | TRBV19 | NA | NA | CASSMSRDTQYF | TGTGCCAGTAGTATGAGTAGAGATACGCAGTATTTT